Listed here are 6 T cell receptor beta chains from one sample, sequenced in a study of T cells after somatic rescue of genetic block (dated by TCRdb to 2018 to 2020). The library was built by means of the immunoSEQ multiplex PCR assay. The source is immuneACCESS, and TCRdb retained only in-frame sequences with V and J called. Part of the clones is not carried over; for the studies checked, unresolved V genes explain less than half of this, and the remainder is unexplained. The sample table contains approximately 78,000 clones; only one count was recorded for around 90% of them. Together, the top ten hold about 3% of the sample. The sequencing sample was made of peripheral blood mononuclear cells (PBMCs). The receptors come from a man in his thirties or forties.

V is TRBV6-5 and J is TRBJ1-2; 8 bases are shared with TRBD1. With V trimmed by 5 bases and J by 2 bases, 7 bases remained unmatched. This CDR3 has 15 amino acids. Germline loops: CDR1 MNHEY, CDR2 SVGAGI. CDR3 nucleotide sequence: TGTGCCAGCAGTCGCAGGACAGGGCGAAACTATGGCTACACCTTC. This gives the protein CASSRRTGRNYGYTF.

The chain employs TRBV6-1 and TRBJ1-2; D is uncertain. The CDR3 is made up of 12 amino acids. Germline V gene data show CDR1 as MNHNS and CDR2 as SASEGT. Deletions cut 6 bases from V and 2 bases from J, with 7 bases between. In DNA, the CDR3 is TGTGCCAGCAGAACAGTGAACTATGGCTACACCTTC. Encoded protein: CASRTVNYGYTF.

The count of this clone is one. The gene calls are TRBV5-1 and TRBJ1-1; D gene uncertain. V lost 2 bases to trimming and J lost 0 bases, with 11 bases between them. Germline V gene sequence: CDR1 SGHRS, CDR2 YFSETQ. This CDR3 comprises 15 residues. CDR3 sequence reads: CASSFRGRLNTEAFF. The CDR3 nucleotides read TGCGCCAGCAGCTTCCGCGGCAGACTGAACACTGAAGCTTTCTTT.

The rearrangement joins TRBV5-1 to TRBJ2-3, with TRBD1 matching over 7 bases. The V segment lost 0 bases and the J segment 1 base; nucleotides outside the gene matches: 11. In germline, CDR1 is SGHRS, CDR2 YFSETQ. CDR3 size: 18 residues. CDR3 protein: CASSLGLGQVQGTDTQYF. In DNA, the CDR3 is TGCGCCAGCAGCTTGGGCCTTGGACAGGTCCAAGGCACAGATACGCAGTATTTT.

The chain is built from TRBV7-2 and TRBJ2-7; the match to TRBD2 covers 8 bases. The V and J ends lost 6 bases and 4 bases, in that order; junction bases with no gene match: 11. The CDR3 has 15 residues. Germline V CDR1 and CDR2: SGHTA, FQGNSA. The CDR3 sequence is CASSPPGLGRYEQYF. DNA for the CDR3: TGTGCCAGCAGTCCGCCGGGACTAGGCCGATACGAGCAGTACTTC. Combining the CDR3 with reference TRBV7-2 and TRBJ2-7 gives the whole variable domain GAGVSQSPSNKVTEKGKDVELRCDPISGHTALYWYRQSLGQGLEFLIYFQGNSAPDKSGLPSDRFSAERTGGSVSTLTIQRTQQEDSAVYLCASSPPGLGRYEQYFGPGTRLTVT.

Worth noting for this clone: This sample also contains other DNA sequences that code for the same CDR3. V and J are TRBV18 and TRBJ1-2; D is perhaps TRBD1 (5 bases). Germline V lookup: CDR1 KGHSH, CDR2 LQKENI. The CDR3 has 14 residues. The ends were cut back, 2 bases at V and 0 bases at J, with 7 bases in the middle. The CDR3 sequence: CASSPGTSNYGYTF. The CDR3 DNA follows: TGTGCCAGCTCACCAGGGACTTCTAACTATGGCTACACCTTC.